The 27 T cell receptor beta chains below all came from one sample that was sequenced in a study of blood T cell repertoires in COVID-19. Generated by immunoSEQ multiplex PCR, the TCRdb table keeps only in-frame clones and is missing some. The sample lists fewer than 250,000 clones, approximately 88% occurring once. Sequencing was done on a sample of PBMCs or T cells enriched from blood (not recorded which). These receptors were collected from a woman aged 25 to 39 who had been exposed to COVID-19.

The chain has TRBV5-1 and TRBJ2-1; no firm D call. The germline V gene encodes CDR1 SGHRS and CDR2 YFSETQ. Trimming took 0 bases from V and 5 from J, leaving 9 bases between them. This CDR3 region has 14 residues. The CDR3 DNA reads TGCGCCAGCAGCTTGGCCTGGGCAGACAATGAGCAGTTCTTC. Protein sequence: CASSLAWADNEQFF.

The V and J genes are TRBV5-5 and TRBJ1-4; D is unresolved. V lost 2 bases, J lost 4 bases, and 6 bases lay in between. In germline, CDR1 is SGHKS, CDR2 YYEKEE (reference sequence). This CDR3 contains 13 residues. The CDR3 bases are TGTGCCAGCAGCTTCTCCTATAATGAAAAACTGTTTTTT. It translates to CASSFSYNEKLFF.

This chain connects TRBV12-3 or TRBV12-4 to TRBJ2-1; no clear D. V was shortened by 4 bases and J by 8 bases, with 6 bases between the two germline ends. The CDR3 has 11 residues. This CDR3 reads CASSSRHEQFF. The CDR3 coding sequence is TGTGCCAGCAGTTCTAGGCATGAGCAGTTCTTC.

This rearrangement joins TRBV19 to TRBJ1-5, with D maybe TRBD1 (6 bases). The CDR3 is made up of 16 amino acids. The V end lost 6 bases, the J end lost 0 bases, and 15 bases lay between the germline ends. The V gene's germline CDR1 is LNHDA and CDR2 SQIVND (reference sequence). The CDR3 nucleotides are TGTGCCAGTAGGGGTTTCGGGACATATAGCAATCAGCCCCAGCATTTT. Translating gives CASRGFGTYSNQPQHF.

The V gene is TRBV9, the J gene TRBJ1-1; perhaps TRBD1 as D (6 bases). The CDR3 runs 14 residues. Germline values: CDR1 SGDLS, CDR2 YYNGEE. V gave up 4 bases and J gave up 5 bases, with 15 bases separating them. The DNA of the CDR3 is TGTGCCAGCAGCCCCGAAGGGGGATGGACTGAAGCTTTCTTT. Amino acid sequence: CASSPEGGWTEAFF.

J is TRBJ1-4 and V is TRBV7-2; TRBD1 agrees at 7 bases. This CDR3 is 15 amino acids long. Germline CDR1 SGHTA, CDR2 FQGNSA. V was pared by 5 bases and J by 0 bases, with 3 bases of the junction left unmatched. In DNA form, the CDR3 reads TGTGCCAGCAGCCGGGACAGTGCAACTAATGAAAAACTGTTTTTT. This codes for CASSRDSATNEKLFF.

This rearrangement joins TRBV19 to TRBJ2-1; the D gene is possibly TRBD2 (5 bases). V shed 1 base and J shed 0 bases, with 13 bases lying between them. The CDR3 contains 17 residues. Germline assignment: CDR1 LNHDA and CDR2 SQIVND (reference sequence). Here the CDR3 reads CASSIGLAGSSYNEQFF. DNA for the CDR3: TGTGCCAGTAGTATAGGGCTCGCGGGTAGCTCCTACAATGAGCAGTTCTTC. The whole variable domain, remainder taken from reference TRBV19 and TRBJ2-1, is DGGITQSPKYLFRKEGQNVTLSCEQNLNHDAMYWYRQDPGQGLRLIYYSQIVNDFQKGDIAEGYSVSREKKESFPLTVTSAQKNPTAFYLCASSIGLAGSSYNEQFFGPGTRLTVL.

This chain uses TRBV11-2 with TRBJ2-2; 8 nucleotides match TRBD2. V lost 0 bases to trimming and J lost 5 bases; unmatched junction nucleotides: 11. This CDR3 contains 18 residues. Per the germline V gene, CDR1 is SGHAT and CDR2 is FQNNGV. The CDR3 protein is CASSLDQAGESWTGELFF. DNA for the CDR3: TGTGCCAGCAGCTTAGATCAAGCGGGAGAGTCCTGGACCGGGGAGCTGTTTTTT.

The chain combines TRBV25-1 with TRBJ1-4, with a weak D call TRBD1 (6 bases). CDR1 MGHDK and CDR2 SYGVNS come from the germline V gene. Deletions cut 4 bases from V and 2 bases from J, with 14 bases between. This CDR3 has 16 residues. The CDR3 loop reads CASSVGAQVTNEKLFF. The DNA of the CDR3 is TGTGCCAGCAGTGTGGGGGCACAGGTGACTAATGAAAAACTGTTTTTT.

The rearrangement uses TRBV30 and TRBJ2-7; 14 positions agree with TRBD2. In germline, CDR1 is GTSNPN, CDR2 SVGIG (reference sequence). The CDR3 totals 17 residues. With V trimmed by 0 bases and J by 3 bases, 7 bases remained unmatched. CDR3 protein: CAWSVLGLAGDLYEQYF. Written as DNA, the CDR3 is TGTGCCTGGAGTGTCCTGGGACTAGCGGGAGATCTCTACGAGCAGTACTTC.

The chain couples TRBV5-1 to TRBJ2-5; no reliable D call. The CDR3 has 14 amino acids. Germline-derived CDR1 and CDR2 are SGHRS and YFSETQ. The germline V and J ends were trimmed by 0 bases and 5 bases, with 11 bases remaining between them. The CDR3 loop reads CASSLAGSAETQYF. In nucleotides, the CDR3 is TGCGCCAGCAGCTTGGCCGGTTCCGCGGAGACCCAGTACTTC.

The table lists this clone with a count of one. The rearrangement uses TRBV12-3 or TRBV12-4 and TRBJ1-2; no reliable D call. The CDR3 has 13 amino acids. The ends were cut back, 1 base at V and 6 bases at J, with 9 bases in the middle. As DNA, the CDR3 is TGTGCCAGCAGTTTAGGAAGGGAGGATGGCTACACCTTC. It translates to CASSLGREDGYTF.

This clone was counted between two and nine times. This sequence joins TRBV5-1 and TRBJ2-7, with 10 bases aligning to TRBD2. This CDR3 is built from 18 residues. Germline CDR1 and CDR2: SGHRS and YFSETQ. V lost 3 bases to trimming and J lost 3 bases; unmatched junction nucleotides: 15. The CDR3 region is CASSSDSRGLAVRYEQYF. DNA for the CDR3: TGCGCCAGCAGCTCTGACAGTCGAGGACTAGCGGTGCGCTACGAGCAGTACTTC.

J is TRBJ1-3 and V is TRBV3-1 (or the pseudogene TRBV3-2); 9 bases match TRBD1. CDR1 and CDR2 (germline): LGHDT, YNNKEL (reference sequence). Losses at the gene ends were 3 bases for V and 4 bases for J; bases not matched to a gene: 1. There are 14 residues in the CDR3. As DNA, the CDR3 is TGTGCCAGCAGCCACGGGACAGGGGGAAACACCATATATTTT. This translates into CASSHGTGGNTIYF.

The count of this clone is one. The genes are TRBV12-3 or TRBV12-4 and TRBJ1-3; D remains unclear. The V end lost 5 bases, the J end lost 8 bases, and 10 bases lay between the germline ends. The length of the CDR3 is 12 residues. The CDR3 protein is CASSRAGDTIYF. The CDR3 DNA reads TGTGCCAGCAGTAGGGCCGGGGACACCATATATTTT.

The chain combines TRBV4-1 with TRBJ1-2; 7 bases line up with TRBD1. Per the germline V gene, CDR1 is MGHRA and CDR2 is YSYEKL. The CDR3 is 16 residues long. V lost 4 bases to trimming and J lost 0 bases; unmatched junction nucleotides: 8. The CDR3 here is CASSPRGDRANYGYTF. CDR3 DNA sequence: TGCGCCAGCAGCCCCCGAGGGGACAGAGCTAACTATGGCTACACCTTC.

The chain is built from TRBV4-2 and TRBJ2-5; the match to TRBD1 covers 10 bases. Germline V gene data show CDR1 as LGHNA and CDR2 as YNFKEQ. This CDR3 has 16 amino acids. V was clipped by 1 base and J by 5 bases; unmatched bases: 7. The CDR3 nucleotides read TGTGCCAGCAGCCAAGGTGACAGGGGGCGCAGGGAGACCCAGTACTTC. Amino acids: CASSQGDRGRRETQYF.

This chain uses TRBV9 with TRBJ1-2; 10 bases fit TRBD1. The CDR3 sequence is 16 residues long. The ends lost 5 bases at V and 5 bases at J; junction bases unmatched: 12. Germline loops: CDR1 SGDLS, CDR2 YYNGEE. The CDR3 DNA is TGTGCCAGCAGTGGACGGGGACAGGGGTATGGATATGGCTACACCTTC. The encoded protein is CASSGRGQGYGYGYTF.

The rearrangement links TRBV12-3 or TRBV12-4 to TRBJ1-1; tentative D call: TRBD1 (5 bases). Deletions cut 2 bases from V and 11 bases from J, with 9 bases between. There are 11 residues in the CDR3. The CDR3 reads CASSLNRIAFF. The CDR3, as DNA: TGTGCCAGCAGTTTAAACAGGATTGCTTTCTTT.

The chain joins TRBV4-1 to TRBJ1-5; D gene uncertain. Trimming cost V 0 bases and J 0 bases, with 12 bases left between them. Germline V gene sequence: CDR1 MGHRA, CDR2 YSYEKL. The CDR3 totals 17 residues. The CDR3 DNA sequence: TGCGCCAGCAGCCAAGATTGGGCAGAATATAGCAATCAGCCCCAGCATTTT. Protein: CASSQDWAEYSNQPQHF.

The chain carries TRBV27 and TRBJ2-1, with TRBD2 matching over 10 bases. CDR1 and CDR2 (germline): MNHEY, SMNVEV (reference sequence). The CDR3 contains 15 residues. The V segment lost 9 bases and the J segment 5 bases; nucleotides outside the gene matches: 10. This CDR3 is CASQLAGNINNEQFF. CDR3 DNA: TGTGCCAGTCAACTAGCGGGAAATATAAACAATGAGCAGTTCTTC.

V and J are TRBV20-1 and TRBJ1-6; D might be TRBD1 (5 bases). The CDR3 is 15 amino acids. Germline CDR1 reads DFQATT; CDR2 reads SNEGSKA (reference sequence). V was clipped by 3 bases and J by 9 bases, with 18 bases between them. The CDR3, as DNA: TGCAGTGCTAGTAACCGCGGGACCGGTCTTTCACCCCTCCACTTT. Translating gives CSASNRGTGLSPLHF.

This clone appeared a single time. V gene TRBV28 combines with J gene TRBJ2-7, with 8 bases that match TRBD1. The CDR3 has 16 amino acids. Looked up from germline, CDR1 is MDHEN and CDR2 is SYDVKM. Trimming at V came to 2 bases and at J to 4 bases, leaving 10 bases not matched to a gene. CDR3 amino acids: CASSLLQGANLYEQYF. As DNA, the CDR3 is TGTGCCAGCAGTTTACTCCAGGGGGCTAACTTGTACGAGCAGTACTTC.

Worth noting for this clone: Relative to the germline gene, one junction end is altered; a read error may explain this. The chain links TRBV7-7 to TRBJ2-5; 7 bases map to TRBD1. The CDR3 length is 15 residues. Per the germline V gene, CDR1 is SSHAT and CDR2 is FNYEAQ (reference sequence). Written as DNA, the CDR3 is TGTGCTAGCAGCTCGACAGCTTACAGGGGAGAGACCCAGTACTTC. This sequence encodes CASSSTAYRGETQYF.

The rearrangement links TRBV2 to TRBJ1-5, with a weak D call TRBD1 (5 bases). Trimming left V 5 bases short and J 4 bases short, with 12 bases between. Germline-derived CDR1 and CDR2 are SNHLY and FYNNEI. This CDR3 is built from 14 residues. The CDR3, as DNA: TGTGCCAGCAGTAAAGGGGAGGGAAATCAGCCCCAGCATTTT. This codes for CASSKGEGNQPQHF.

The CDR3 is CASSVDRIPTDTQYF. In DNA form, the CDR3 reads TGCGCCAGCAGCGTCGACAGGATCCCCACAGATACGCAGTATTTT. This chain uses TRBV5-1 with TRBJ2-3, with a weak D call TRBD1 (6 bases). Germline values: CDR1 SGHRS, CDR2 YFSETQ. The CDR3 has 15 amino acids. V was cut by 4 bases and J by 2 bases, with 14 bases left in between.

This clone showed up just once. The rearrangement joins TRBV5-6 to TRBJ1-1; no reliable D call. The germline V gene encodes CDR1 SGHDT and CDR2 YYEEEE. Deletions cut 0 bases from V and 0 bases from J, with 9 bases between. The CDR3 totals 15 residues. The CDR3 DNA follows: TGTGCCAGCAGCTTGGGAGGGAGCATGAACACTGAAGCTTTCTTT. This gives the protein CASSLGGSMNTEAFF.